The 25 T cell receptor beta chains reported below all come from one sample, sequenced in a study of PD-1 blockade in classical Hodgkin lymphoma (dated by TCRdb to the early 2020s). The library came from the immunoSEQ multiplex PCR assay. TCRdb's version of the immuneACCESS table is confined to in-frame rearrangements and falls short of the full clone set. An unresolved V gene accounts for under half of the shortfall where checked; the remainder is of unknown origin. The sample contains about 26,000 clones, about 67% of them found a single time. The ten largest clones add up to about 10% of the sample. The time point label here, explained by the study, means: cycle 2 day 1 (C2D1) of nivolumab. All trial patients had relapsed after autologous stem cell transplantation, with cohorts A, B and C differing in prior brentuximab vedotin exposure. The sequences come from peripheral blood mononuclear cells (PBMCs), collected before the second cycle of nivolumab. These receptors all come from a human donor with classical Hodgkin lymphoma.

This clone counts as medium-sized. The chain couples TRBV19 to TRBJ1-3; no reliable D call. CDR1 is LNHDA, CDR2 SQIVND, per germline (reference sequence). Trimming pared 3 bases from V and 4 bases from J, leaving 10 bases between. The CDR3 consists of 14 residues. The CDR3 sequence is CASSMTGGGNTIYF. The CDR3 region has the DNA TGTGCCAGTAGTATGACGGGTGGAGGAAACACCATATATTTT.

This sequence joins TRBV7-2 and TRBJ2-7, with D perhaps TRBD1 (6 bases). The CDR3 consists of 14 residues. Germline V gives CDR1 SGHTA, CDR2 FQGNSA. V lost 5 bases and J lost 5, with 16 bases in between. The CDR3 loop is CASSPGANRNEQYF. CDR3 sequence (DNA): TGTGCCAGCAGCCCAGGGGCCAACCGAAACGAGCAGTACTTC.

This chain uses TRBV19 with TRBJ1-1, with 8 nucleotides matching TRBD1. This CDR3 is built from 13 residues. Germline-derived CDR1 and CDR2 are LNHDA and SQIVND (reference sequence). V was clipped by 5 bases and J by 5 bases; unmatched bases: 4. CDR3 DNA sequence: TGTGCCAGTAGTTTGGACAGGGTAACTGAAGCTTTCTTT. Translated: CASSLDRVTEAFF.

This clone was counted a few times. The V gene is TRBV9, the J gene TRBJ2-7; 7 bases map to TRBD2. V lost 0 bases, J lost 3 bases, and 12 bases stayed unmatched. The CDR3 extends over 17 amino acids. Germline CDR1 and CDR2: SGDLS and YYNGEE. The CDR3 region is CASSVGGGVETVYEQYF. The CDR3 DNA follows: TGTGCCAGCAGCGTAGGTGGGGGGGTGGAAACGGTCTACGAGCAGTACTTC.

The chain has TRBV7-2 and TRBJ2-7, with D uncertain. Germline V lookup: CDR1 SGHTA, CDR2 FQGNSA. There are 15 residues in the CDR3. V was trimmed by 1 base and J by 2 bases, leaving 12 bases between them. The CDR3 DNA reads TGTGCCAGCAGCTTAGGGCAGCCGCCGACCTACGAGCAGTACTTC. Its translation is CASSLGQPPTYEQYF.

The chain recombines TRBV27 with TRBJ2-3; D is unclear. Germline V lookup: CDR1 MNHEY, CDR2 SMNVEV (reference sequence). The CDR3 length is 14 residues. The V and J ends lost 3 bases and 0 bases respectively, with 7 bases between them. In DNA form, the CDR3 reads TGTGCCAGCAGTTTTCCCGACAGCACAGATACGCAGTATTTT. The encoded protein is CASSFPDSTDTQYF.

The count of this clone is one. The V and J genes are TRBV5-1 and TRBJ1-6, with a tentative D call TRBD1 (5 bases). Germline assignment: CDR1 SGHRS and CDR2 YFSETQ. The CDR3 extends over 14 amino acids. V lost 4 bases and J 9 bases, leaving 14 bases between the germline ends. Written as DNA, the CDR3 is TGCGCCAGCAGCCCGGAGGGGTTCGGTTCACCCCTCCACTTT. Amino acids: CASSPEGFGSPLHF.

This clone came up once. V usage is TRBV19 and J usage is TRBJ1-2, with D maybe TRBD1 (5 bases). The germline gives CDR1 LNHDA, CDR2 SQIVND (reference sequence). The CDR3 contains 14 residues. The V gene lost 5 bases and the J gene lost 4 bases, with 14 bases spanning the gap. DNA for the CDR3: TGTGCCAGTAGTTGGGGGGAGAATGGCTATGGCTACACCTTC. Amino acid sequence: CASSWGENGYGYTF.

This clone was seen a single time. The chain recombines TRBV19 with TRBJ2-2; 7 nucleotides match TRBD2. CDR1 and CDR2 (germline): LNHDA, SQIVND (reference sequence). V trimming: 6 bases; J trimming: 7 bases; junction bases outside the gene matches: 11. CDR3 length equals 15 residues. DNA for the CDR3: TGTGCCAGTAGACAACCTAGCGGAGTGATCGGGGAGCTGTTTTTT. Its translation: CASRQPSGVIGELFF.

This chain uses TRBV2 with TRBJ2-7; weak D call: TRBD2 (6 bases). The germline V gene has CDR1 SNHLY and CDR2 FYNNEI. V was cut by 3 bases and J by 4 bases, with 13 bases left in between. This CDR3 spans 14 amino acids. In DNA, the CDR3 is TGTGCCAGCAGTGATCAGGTCGGGGGTTACGAGCAGTACTTC. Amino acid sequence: CASSDQVGGYEQYF.

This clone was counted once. The CDR3 region has the DNA TGTGCCAGCAGCGACCTTGGGGGGCAATACAATGAGCAGTTCTTC. It codes for CASSDLGGQYNEQFF. The V call is TRBV9, the J call TRBJ2-1; D possibly matches TRBD1 or TRBD2 (6 bases each). This CDR3 has 15 residues. Germline V gene sequence: CDR1 SGDLS, CDR2 YYNGEE. V was cut by 3 bases and J by 4 bases, with 14 bases left in between.

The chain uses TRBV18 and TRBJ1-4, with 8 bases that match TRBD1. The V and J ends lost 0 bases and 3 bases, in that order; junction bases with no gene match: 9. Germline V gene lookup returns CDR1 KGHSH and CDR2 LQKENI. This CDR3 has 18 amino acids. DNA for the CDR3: TGTGCCAGCTCACCACCGGGGAGCAGGGGGCGAGCTAATGAAAAACTGTTTTTT. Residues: CASSPPGSRGRANEKLFF.

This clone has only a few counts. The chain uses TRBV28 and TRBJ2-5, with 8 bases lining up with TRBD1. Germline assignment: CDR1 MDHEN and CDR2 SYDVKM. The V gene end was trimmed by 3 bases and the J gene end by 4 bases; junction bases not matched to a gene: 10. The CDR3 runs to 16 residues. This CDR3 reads CASSFPTGDRRETQYF. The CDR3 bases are TGTGCCAGCAGTTTCCCCACGGGGGACAGGCGAGAGACCCAGTACTTC.

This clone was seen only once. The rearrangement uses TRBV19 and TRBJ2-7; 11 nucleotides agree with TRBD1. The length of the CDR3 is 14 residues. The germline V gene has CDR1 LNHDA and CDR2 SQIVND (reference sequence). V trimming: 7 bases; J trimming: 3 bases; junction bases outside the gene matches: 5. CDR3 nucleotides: TGTGCCAGTACTCCGGGACAGGGGGGCTACGAGCAGTACTTC. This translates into CASTPGQGGYEQYF.

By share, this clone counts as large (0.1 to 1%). CDR3 loop: CASSPGTLSYEQYF. In DNA form, the CDR3 reads TGTGCCAGCAGCCCCGGGACCTTATCCTACGAGCAGTACTTC. The V call is TRBV5-6, the J call TRBJ2-7; D is tentatively TRBD1 or TRBD2 (5 bases each). Trimming shortened V by 4 bases and J by 1 base, and 12 bases separated the two germline ends. The CDR3 extends over 14 amino acids. From germline, CDR1 is SGHDT and CDR2 YYEEEE.

The CDR3 here is CASSPLGGQETQYF. The CDR3 nucleotides are TGTGCCAGCAGCCCCCTCGGCGGACAAGAGACCCAGTACTTC. V usage is TRBV9 and J usage is TRBJ2-5; D is unresolved. V was pared by 4 bases and J by 2 bases, with 12 bases between. Germline CDR1 and CDR2: SGDLS and YYNGEE. The CDR3 loop spans 14 amino acids.

The CDR3 here is CASSPEGPSSYNEQFF. CDR3 nucleotide sequence: TGTGCCAGCAGCCCTGAGGGGCCGAGCTCCTACAATGAGCAGTTCTTC. The chain is built from TRBV5-4 and TRBJ2-1, with D tentatively TRBD1 or TRBD2 (5 bases each). This CDR3 region has 16 residues. CDR1 SGHNT and CDR2 YYREEE come from the germline V gene (reference sequence). Deletions cut 4 bases from V and 0 bases from J, with 14 bases between.

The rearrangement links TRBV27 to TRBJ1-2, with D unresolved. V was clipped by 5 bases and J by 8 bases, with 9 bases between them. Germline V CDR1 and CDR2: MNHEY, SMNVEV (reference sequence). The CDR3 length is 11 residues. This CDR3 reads CASSPQHGYTF. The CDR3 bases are TGTGCCAGCAGTCCACAACACGGCTACACCTTC.

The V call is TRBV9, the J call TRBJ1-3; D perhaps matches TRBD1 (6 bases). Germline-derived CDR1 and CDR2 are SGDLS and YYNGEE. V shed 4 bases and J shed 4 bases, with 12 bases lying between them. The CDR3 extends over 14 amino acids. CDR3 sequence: CASSLRGEGNTIYF. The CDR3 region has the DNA TGTGCCAGCAGCCTCAGGGGTGAAGGAAACACCATATATTTT.

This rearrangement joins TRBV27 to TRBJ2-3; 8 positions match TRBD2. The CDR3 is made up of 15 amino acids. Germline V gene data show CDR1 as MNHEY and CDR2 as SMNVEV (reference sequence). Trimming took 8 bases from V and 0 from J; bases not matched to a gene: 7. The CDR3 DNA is TGTGCCAGCTCTGTGCGGGGGGTGAGCACAGATACGCAGTATTTT. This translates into CASSVRGVSTDTQYF.

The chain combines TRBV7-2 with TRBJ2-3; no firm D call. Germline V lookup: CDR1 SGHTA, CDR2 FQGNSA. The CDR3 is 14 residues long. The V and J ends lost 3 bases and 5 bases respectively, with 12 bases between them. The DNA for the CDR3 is TGTGCCAGCAGCTTCCCCTTTGACCGAGATACGCAGTATTTT. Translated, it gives CASSFPFDRDTQYF.

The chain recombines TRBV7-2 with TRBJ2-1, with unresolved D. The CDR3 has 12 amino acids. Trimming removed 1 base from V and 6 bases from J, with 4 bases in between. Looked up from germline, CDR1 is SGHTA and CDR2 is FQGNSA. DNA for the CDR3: TGTGCCAGCAGCTTAGGGATCAATGAGCAGTTCTTC. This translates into CASSLGINEQFF.

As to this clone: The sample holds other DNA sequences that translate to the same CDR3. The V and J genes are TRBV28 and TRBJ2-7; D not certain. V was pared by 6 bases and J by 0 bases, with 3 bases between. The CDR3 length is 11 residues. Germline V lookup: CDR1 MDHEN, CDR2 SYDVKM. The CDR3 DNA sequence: TGTGCCAGCAGCGACTCCTACGAGCAGTACTTC. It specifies CASSDSYEQYF.

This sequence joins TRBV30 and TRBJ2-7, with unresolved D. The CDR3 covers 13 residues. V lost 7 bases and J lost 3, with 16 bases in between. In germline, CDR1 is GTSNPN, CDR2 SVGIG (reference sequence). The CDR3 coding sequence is TGTGCCTTCCGGCCTGCCAAGATCTACGAGCAGTACTTC. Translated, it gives CAFRPAKIYEQYF.

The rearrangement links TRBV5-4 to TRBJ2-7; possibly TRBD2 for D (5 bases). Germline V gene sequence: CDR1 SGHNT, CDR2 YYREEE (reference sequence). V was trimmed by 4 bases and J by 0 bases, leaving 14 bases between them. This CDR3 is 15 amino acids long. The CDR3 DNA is TGTGCCAGCAGCCCGGGATTTGGGAGCTCCTACGAGCAGTACTTC. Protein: CASSPGFGSSYEQYF. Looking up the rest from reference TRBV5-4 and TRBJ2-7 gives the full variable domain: ETGVTQSPTHLIKTRGQQVTLRCSSQSGHNTVSWYQQALGQGPQFIFQYYREEENGRGNFPPRFSGLQFPNYSSELNVNALELDDSALYLCASSPGFGSSYEQYFGPGTRLTVT.